This is a list of T cell receptor beta chains from one sample in a study of CD8 T cells in ankylosing spondylitis. MiXCR, applied by TCRdb to the 5' RACE reads, yields one record per CDR3 protein. The sample yields over 700,000 distinct CDR3 sequences, 19% seen once. The sample was blood, either unsorted or a sorted T cell fraction (not recorded which). The receptors derive from a male donor with ankylosing spondylitis. Both conserved end residues are part of each CDR3. The D gene is left open where the match is weak. Size values are once, few and many counts, or a class for expanded clones, and some rows have none.

len: 17; j_gene: TRBJ2-7; v_gene: TRBV20-1; abundance: -; d_gene: TRBD2; CDR3aa: CSARLRKGTSGRYEQYF; CDR3nt: TGCAGTGCTAGACTGAGAAAGGGGACTAGCGGGAGGTACGAGCAGTACTTC
len: 13; j_gene: TRBJ2-7; v_gene: TRBV24-1; abundance: many; d_gene: -; CDR3aa: CATSTPSSYEQYF; CDR3nt: TGTGCCACCAGTACGCCGAGCTCCTACGAGCAGTACTTC
len: 21; j_gene: TRBJ2-6; v_gene: TRBV10-3; abundance: -; d_gene: TRBD1; CDR3aa: CAISVNPQGTGRILGANVLTF; CDR3nt: TGTGCCATCAGTGTAAACCCCCAGGGGACAGGGAGGATATTGGGGGCCAACGTCCTGACTTTC
len: 13; j_gene: TRBJ1-2; v_gene: TRBV29-1; abundance: few; d_gene: -; CDR3aa: CSVEDVPIYGYTF; CDR3nt: TGCAGCGTTGAAGATGTCCCAATCTATGGCTACACCTTC
len: 13; j_gene: TRBJ2-6; v_gene: TRBV27; abundance: few; d_gene: -; CDR3aa: CASTRAGANVLTF; CDR3nt: TGTGCCAGCACCCGGGCTGGGGCCAACGTCCTGACTTTC
len: 13; j_gene: TRBJ2-5; v_gene: TRBV20-1; abundance: -; d_gene: -; CDR3aa: CSARDRGAETQYF; CDR3nt: TGCAGTGCTAGGGACAGAGGCGCAGAGACCCAGTACTTC
len: 15; j_gene: TRBJ1-1; v_gene: TRBV20-1; abundance: few; d_gene: -; CDR3aa: CSASGIRGGDTEAFF; CDR3nt: TGCAGTGCTAGTGGGATCAGGGGAGGGGACACTGAAGCTTTCTTT
len: 14; j_gene: TRBJ1-5; v_gene: TRBV18; abundance: -; d_gene: -; CDR3aa: CASSPSGTNQPQHF; CDR3nt: TGTGCCAGCTCACCGAGCGGGACTAATCAGCCCCAGCATTTT
len: 15; j_gene: TRBJ2-3; v_gene: TRBV6-1; abundance: -; d_gene: -; CDR3aa: CASSDRASSTDTQYF; CDR3nt: TGTGCCAGCAGTGACAGGGCTTCTAGCACAGATACGCAGTATTTT
len: 21; j_gene: TRBJ2-1; v_gene: TRBV5-1; abundance: -; d_gene: TRBD2; CDR3aa: CASSLGTSGGSWTSSYNEQFF; CDR3nt: TGCGCCAGCAGCTTGGGGACTAGCGGGGGTTCATGGACTAGCTCCTACAATGAGCAGTTCTTC
len: 14; j_gene: TRBJ2-3; v_gene: TRBV4-1; abundance: -; d_gene: TRBD1; CDR3aa: CASSPTGGRDTQYF; CDR3nt: TGCGCCAGCAGCCCGACAGGGGGCAGAGATACGCAGTATTTT
len: 14; j_gene: TRBJ2-1; v_gene: TRBV7-8; abundance: -; d_gene: TRBD2; CDR3aa: CASSLGLAGGHSFF; CDR3nt: TGTGCCAGCAGCCTGGGACTAGCGGGGGGACATTCGTTCTTC
len: 12; j_gene: TRBJ2-2; v_gene: TRBV12-3/TRBV12-4; abundance: -; d_gene: -; CDR3aa: CASRRVTGELFF; CDR3nt: TGTGCCAGTCGGAGGGTGACCGGGGAGCTGTTTTTT
len: 15; j_gene: TRBJ2-7; v_gene: TRBV28; abundance: -; d_gene: TRBD1; CDR3aa: CASQWGQGILYEQYF; CDR3nt: TGTGCCAGTCAGTGGGGACAGGGTATCTTATACGAGCAGTACTTC
len: 17; j_gene: TRBJ2-1; v_gene: TRBV7-3; abundance: -; d_gene: TRBD2; CDR3aa: CAKRELTSGGSYNEQFF; CDR3nt: TGTGCCAAGAGGGAGCTTACGAGCGGGGGCTCCTACAATGAGCAGTTCTTC
len: 15; j_gene: TRBJ1-1; v_gene: TRBV4-3; abundance: -; d_gene: -; CDR3aa: CASSQDTGLNTEAFF; CDR3nt: TGCGCCAGCAGCCAAGATACAGGCTTGAACACTGAAGCTTTCTTT
len: 17; j_gene: TRBJ1-2; v_gene: TRBV15; abundance: -; d_gene: TRBD1; CDR3aa: CATSRDKSDRGVKGYTF; CDR3nt: TGTGCCACCAGCAGAGATAAATCGGACAGGGGGGTAAAAGGCTACACCTTC
len: 15; j_gene: TRBJ1-5; v_gene: TRBV6-1; abundance: -; d_gene: -; CDR3aa: CASSPSQWGNQPQHF; CDR3nt: TGTGCCAGCAGTCCGTCCCAATGGGGCAATCAGCCCCAGCATTTT
len: 15; j_gene: TRBJ2-5; v_gene: TRBV12-3/TRBV12-4; abundance: -; d_gene: -; CDR3aa: CASSLGRSLGETQYF; CDR3nt: TGTGCCAGCAGTTTGGGCAGGTCCCTAGGGGAGACCCAGTACTTC
len: 13; j_gene: TRBJ2-2; v_gene: TRBV29-1; abundance: -; d_gene: TRBD1; CDR3aa: CSVRDRDTGELFF; CDR3nt: TGCAGCGTGAGGGACAGGGACACCGGGGAGCTGTTTTTT
len: 12; j_gene: TRBJ1-4; v_gene: TRBV25-1; abundance: few; d_gene: -; CDR3aa: CASAQGNEKLFF; CDR3nt: TGTGCCAGCGCGCAGGGAAATGAAAAACTGTTTTTT
len: 14; j_gene: TRBJ2-1; v_gene: TRBV25-1; abundance: -; d_gene: TRBD1; CDR3aa: CASAPGGIGNEQFF; CDR3nt: TGTGCCAGCGCCCCAGGGGGCATCGGCAATGAGCAGTTCTTC
len: 13; j_gene: TRBJ1-1; v_gene: TRBV27; abundance: few; d_gene: -; CDR3aa: CASWRDAYTEAFF; CDR3nt: TGTGCCTCTTGGAGGGATGCGTACACTGAAGCTTTCTTT
len: 10; j_gene: TRBJ2-1; v_gene: TRBV7-9; abundance: few; d_gene: -; CDR3aa: CASMGNEQFF; CDR3nt: TGTGCCAGCATGGGAAATGAGCAGTTCTTC
len: 11; j_gene: TRBJ1-1; v_gene: TRBV29-1; abundance: many; d_gene: -; CDR3aa: CSGGSSTEAFF; CDR3nt: TGCAGCGGGGGCAGTAGCACTGAAGCTTTCTTT
len: 14; j_gene: TRBJ2-7; v_gene: TRBV28; abundance: -; d_gene: -; CDR3aa: CASSPQGLGDEQYF; CDR3nt: TGTGCCAGCAGCCCCCAAGGGCTGGGCGACGAGCAGTACTTC
len: 16; j_gene: TRBJ2-7; v_gene: TRBV28; abundance: -; d_gene: -; CDR3aa: CASSSKRTPKPYEQYF; CDR3nt: TGTGCCAGCAGTTCCAAGAGGACTCCCAAGCCCTACGAGCAGTACTTC
len: 12; j_gene: TRBJ1-1; v_gene: TRBV29-1; abundance: -; d_gene: -; CDR3aa: CSVERGSAEAFF; CDR3nt: TGCAGCGTTGAACGGGGCTCGGCTGAAGCTTTCTTT
len: 14; j_gene: TRBJ1-1; v_gene: TRBV20-1; abundance: few; d_gene: -; CDR3aa: CSAREEGSYTEAFF; CDR3nt: TGCAGTGCTAGAGAAGAGGGGTCCTACACTGAAGCTTTCTTT
len: 16; j_gene: TRBJ2-2; v_gene: TRBV5-1; abundance: few; d_gene: -; CDR3aa: CASSLRGVGVTGELFF; CDR3nt: TGCGCCAGCAGCCTGAGAGGCGTCGGCGTCACCGGGGAGCTGTTTTTT